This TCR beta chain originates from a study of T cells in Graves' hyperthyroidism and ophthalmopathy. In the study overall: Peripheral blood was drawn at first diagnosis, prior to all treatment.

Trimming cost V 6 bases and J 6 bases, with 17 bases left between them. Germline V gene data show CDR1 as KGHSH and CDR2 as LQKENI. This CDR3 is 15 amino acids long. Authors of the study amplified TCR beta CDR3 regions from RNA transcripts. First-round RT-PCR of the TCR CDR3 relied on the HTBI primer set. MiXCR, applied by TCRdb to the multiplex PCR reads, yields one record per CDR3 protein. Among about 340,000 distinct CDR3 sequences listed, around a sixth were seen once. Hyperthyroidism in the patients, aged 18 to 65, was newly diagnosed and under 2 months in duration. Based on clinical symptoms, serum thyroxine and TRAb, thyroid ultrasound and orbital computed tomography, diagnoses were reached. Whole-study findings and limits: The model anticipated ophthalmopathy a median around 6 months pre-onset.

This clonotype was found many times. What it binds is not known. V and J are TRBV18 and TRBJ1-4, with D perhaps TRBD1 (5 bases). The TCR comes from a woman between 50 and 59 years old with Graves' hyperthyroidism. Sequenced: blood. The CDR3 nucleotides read TGTGCCAGCTCGCGAGACGATGGGACCTATGAAAAACTGTTTTTT. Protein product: CASSRDDGTYEKLFF.